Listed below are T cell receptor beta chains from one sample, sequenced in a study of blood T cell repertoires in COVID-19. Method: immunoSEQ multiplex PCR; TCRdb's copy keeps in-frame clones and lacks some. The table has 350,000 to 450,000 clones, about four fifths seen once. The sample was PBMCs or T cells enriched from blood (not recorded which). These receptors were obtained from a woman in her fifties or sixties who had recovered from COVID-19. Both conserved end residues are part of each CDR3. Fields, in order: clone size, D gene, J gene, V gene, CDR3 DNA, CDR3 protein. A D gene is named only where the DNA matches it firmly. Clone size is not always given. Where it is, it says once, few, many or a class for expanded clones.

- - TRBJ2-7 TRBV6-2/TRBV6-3 TGTGCCAGCAGTGGACCAGGGGGGTACGAGCAGTACTTC CASSGPGGYEQYF
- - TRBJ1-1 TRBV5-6 TGTGCCAGCAGCTCCCAGGTCCGGGATCCCCTCACTGAAGCTTTCTTT CASSSQVRDPLTEAFF
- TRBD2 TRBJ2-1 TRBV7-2 TGTGCCAGCAGGGAAGGACTAGCGGGCCACAATGAGCAGTTCTTC CASREGLAGHNEQFF
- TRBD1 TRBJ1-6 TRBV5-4 TGTGCCAGCAGCCAGGGACAGGGCGAGAATAATTCACCCCTCCACTTT CASSQGQGENNSPLHF
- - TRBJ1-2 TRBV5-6 TGTGCCAGCGGTTTACAGGGACTATACACCTTC CASGLQGLYTF
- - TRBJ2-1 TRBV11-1 TGTGCCAGCAGCTCCGACCGGGGTGAGCAGTTCTTC CASSSDRGEQFF
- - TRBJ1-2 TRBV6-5 TGTGCCAGCAGTTACACAACAGGGTCGAGTGGCTACACCTTC CASSYTTGSSGYTF
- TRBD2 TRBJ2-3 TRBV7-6 TGTGCCACCGCGCTAGCGGACGGAAGCACAGATACGCAGTATTTT CATALADGSTDTQYF
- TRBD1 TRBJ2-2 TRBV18 TGTGCCAGCTCACCAATGACAGGGGGCTCCACCGGGGAGCTGTTTTTT CASSPMTGGSTGELFF
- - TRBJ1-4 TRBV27 TGTGCCAGCAGTTTGAATTTCTTAGGAGGTGAAAAACTGTTTTTT CASSLNFLGGEKLFF
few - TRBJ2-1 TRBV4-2 TGTGCCAGCAGCCAAAAAGGACAGTTTAGCTCCTACAATGAGCAGTTCTTC CASSQKGQFSSYNEQFF
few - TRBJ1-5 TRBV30 TGTGCCTGGAGTAACGGGAACCCCGGGCCCCAGCATTTT CAWSNGNPGPQHF
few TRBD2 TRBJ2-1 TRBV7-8 TGTGCCAGCAACCCTGGGGGGGGAAGGTACAATGAGCAGTTCTTC CASNPGGGRYNEQFF
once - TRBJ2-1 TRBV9 TGTGCCAGCAGCGTAGTAGAGCTAGGCTACAATGAGCAGTTCTTC CASSVVELGYNEQFF
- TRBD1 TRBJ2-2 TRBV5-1 TGCGCCAGCAGGGGACAGACGAACACCGGGGAGCTGTTTTTT CASRGQTNTGELFF
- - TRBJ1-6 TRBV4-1 TGCGCCAGCAGCCAAGACGTGGGTCTCAGGGGTTCACCCCTCCACTTT CASSQDVGLRGSPLHF
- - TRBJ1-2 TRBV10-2 TGCGCCAGCAGTGTGATACCTAGGATACAGGGAAATAACTATGGCTACACCTTC CASSVIPRIQGNNYGYTF
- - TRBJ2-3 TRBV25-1 TGTGCCAGCAGTGACCGACCCGGAGGAGGAGATACGCAGTATTTT CASSDRPGGGDTQYF
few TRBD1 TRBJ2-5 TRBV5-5 TGTGCCAGCAGGCCCGGGACAGGTTTTGAGACCCAGTACTTC CASRPGTGFETQYF
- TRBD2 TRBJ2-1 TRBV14 TGTGCCAGCAGCCCGACTAGCGGAGCTTACAATGAGCAGTTCTTC CASSPTSGAYNEQFF
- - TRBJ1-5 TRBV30 TGTGCCTGGAGTTCTACCTTACAGCCCCAGCATTTT CAWSSTLQPQHF
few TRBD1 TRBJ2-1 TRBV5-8 TGTGCCAGCAGCTTAGGACAGGGGGCTTACAATGAGCAGTTCTTC CASSLGQGAYNEQFF
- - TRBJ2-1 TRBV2 TGTGCCAGCAGCGTGACCGGGACTGCATCCTACAATGAGCAGTTCTTC CASSVTGTASYNEQFF
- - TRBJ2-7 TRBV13 TGTGCCAGCAGCCGTTACAGGAGCTCCTACGAGCAGTACTTC CASSRYRSSYEQYF
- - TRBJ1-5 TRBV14 TGTGCCAGCAGCCAAGGGCGGGACCAGCCCCAGCATTTT CASSQGRDQPQHF
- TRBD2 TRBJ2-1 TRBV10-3 TGTGCCATCAGTTCGCGGGAGCGTTACAATGAGCAGTTCTTC CAISSRERYNEQFF
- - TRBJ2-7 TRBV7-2 TGTGCCAGCAGCTTAGTACAGGCCTACGAGCAGTACTTC CASSLVQAYEQYF
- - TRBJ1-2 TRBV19 TGTGCCAGTAGTATGCGGGGGCAGGGGAGTGGCTACACCTTC CASSMRGQGSGYTF
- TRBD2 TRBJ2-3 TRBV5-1 TGCGCCAGCAGCTGGGACGGGAGGGTTAAAGATACGCAGTATTTT CASSWDGRVKDTQYF
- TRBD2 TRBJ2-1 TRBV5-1 TGCGCCAGCAGCTCGGGACTAGCGGGAGATGGTGAGCAGTTCTTC CASSSGLAGDGEQFF
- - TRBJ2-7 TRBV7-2 TGTGCCAGCAGCTTAGCCCTAGCGAGCGAGCAGTACTTC CASSLALASEQYF
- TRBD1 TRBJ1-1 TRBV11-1 TGTGCCAGCAGCGTGGACAGGGTTTTGAAGACTGAAGCTTTCTTT CASSVDRVLKTEAFF
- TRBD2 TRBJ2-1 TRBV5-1 TGCGCCAGCAGCTCCGGGACTAGCGACTCCTACAATGAGCAGTTCTTC CASSSGTSDSYNEQFF
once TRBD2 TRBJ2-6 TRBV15 TGTGCCACCAGCGGACTCGGGGGGACGGGGGCCAACGTCCTGACTTTC CATSGLGGTGANVLTF
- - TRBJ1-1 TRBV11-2 TGTGCCAGCACCCGTCGGGAAGTCCTCGGGACTGAAGCTTTCTTT CASTRREVLGTEAFF
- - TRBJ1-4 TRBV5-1 TGCGCCAGCAGCTCTGCCGGATCCCGGGATGAAAAACTGTTTTTT CASSSAGSRDEKLFF
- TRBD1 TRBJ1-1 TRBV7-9 TGTGCCAGCAGCACCGGGACAGGGGGGAACACTGAAGCTTTCTTT CASSTGTGGNTEAFF
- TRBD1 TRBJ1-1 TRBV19 TGTGCCAGTAGCGAGACAGGGGGCGCCATGGGCACTGAAGCTTTCTTT CASSETGGAMGTEAFF
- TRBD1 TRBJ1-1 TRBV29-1 TGCAGCGTTGAGGACAGGATTAAGAACACTGAAGCTTTCTTT CSVEDRIKNTEAFF
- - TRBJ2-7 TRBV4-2 TGTGCCAGCAGCCAAGACTGGACAGCCTACGAGCAGTACTTC CASSQDWTAYEQYF